This T cell receptor beta chain was obtained from a study of T cells in Graves' hyperthyroidism and ophthalmopathy. Study findings and constraints: The blood repertoire included most of the expanded thyroid clonotypes above 0.001. The model predicted ophthalmopathy a median approximately six months before onset.

The TCR beta CDR3 regions underwent amplification using RNA transcripts as the source. When the TCR CDR3 underwent first-round RT-PCR, the HTBI primer set was used. TCRdb re-analysed the multiplex PCR reads in MiXCR, keeping a single row per CDR3 protein. The repertoire holds approximately 700,000 distinct CDR3 sequences, with 16% as singletons. Lactation, pregnancy, other autoimmune disease or uncontrolled infection excluded patients. In this sample, this clonotype turned up many times. What it recognizes is unknown. The CDR3 is made up of 13 amino acids. V dropped 7 bases and J dropped 5 bases, with 14 bases sitting between them. Germline CDR1 reads SNHLY; CDR2 reads FYNNEI.

Sequencing was done on a sample of blood. The sequence derives from a man between 18 and 29 years old with Graves' hyperthyroidism. V gene TRBV2 combines with J gene TRBJ2-5; no reliable D call. CDR3 sequence (DNA): TGTGCCAGCAACCCGGGCCCCCTGGAGACCCAGTACTTC. Translated: CASNPGPLETQYF.